The present T cell receptor (beta chain) was sequenced within a study of long-term antiretroviral therapy in people with HIV. This clone was seen just once. This was the immunoSEQ v3.0 assay at survey level. Clones were sequenced by immunoSEQ multiplex PCR, and TCRdb holds only the in-frame ones, with some missing. The repertoire holds about 25,000 clones, about 91% seen once, with under 6% in the top ten. The ends lost 1 base at V and 2 bases at J; junction bases unmatched: 11. Germline CDR1 is LGHNA and CDR2 is YSLEER. This CDR3 is built from 18 residues. The material was unsorted PBMCs, obtained about 4.3 years after starting antiretroviral therapy. V is TRBV4-3 and J is TRBJ2-1, with 7 bases lining up with TRBD2. The sequence derives from a man aged 30 to 45 with HIV. Here the CDR3 DNA reads TGCGCCAGCAGCCAAGGTGGGGCGGGAGATCCTACCTACAATGAGCAGTTCTTC. Its protein product is CASSQGGAGDPTYNEQFF.